These 7 T cell receptor beta chains were sequenced from one sample in a study of Ad26.COV2.S vaccination and SARS-CoV-2 variants. The sample's treatment: some 20 received Ad26.COV2.S at low or high dose, single or two shots; a few received placebo; per-sample allocation not given. The samples date from day 63 after the first vaccine or placebo injection. Produced via immunoSEQ multiplex PCR; TCRdb's table is partial and in-frame only. In the table there are around 400,000 clones, more than 80% of which are singletons. The source was peripheral blood, collected in a trial of Ad26.COV2.S vaccine versus placebo. Receptors originate from a person between 18 and 60 years old who received the Ad26.COV2.S COVID-19 vaccine or a placebo.

The genes are TRBV4-3 and TRBJ2-5; D is unresolved. V lost 2 bases and J lost 4, with 8 bases in between. Germline V gene lookup returns CDR1 LGHNA and CDR2 YSLEER. CDR3 length: 13 amino acids. DNA for the CDR3: TGCGCCAGCAGCCAATTCTTCGGAGAGACCCAGTACTTC. Protein product: CASSQFFGETQYF.

V usage is TRBV6-2 or TRBV6-3 and J usage is TRBJ2-3; 7 bases line up with TRBD2. Per the germline V gene, CDR1 is MNHEY and CDR2 is SVGEGT. Trimming cost V 4 bases and J 3 bases; bases outside gene matches: 4. This CDR3 is 14 amino acids long. The CDR3 DNA is TGTGCCAGCAGTTGGACTAGTTTTACAGATACGCAGTATTTT. This translates into CASSWTSFTDTQYF.

The rearrangement uses TRBV18 and TRBJ2-2, with D possibly TRBD1 on 6 matching bases. Germline V gene data show CDR1 as KGHSH and CDR2 as LQKENI. V was clipped by 1 base and J by 6 bases, with 9 bases between them. The CDR3 sequence is 14 residues long. CDR3 region: CASSPRQEAGELFF. The CDR3 DNA reads TGTGCCAGCTCACCACGACAGGAGGCCGGGGAGCTGTTTTTT.

The genes are TRBV10-3 and TRBJ2-5; the match to TRBD2 covers 9 bases. This CDR3 has 16 residues. With V trimmed by 2 bases and J by 1 base, 5 bases remained unmatched. CDR1 is ENHRY, CDR2 SYGVKD, per germline. The CDR3 nucleotides are TGTGCCATCAGTGAGGGGATTAGCGGGAGCCAAGAGACCCAGTACTTC. Translation gives CAISEGISGSQETQYF.

This clone was detected only once. The chain uses TRBV19 and TRBJ1-1; 9 nucleotides align to TRBD1. CDR3 size: 12 residues. Trimming at V came to 6 bases and at J to 6 bases, leaving 2 bases not matched to a gene. Per germline, CDR1 LNHDA and CDR2 SQIVND (reference sequence). In DNA form, the CDR3 reads TGTGCCAGTAGCACAGGGGGCGCTGAAGCTTTCTTT. Protein sequence: CASSTGGAEAFF.

The chain links TRBV27 to TRBJ1-2; D may be TRBD1 (6 bases). Trimming cost V 5 bases and J 7 bases, with 14 bases left between them. The germline V gene has CDR1 MNHEY and CDR2 SMNVEV (reference sequence). This CDR3 comprises 13 residues. CDR3 sequence reads: CASSMQGLSGYTF. CDR3 nucleotides: TGTGCCAGCAGTATGCAGGGGTTGAGTGGCTACACCTTC.

This chain joins TRBV4-1 and TRBJ1-5, with 9 bases aligning to TRBD1. Unmatched junction bases numbered 12, after V lost 4 bases and J lost 5 bases. CDR1 and CDR2 from the germline V gene are MGHRA and YSYEKL. The CDR3 contains 17 residues. CDR3 residues: CASSPFPADRGDQPQHF. The CDR3 bases are TGCGCCAGCAGCCCCTTCCCCGCAGACAGGGGGGATCAGCCCCAGCATTTT.